Given below is one T cell receptor (beta chain) in context. Its target is not known. These data belong to a study of T-cell reconstitution after alpha-beta-depleted transplantation in children. Study-level points and caveats: By about two months after transplant, alpha-beta T cells reportedly arose from several hundred graft clones that had expanded. Elevated TCRbeta diversity at day 60 was traced, in some patients, to surviving recipient T cells and thymic progenitors.

The CDR3 loop spans 15 amino acids. Germline lookup yields CDR1 LNHNV and CDR2 YYDKDF (reference sequence). The V and J ends lost 1 base and 4 bases respectively, with 10 bases between them. Unique molecular identifiers were used in preparing the TCRbeta library. TCRdb analysed the PCR reads with MiXCR anew, one entry per CDR3 protein. The sample records some 450,000 distinct CDR3 sequences, 43% being singletons. Source: PBMCs, taken before TCRalphabeta/CD19-depleted stem cell transplant. This sequence was found in a girl aged 2 to 10 with aplastic anemia, due to receive a stem cell transplant. The V call is TRBV15, the J call TRBJ2-2, with D perhaps matching TRBD1 (5 bases). The CDR3 region has the DNA TGTGCCACCAGCAGAGCCTACGACAGCACCGGGGAGCTGTTTTTT. This translates into CATSRAYDSTGELFF.